This T cell receptor beta chain was captured in a study of shared clonotypes between healthy human individuals. CDR1 is MGHRA, CDR2 YSYEKL, per germline. Losses at the gene ends were 3 bases for V and 4 bases for J; bases not matched to a gene: 4. The CDR3 loop spans 15 amino acids. Terminally differentiated effector memory CD45RA+ cells were excluded from the naive CD8 cells, which were CD45RO-negative and positively selected for CCR7. Using immunoSEQ multiplex PCR, the repertoire was profiled, and TCRdb retains in-frame clones only, with some absent. In the table there are hundreds of thousands of clones, roughly 95% of which are singletons.

V is TRBV4-1 and J is TRBJ2-7; 12 bases align to TRBD1. The clonotype was recovered from a woman aged 30 to 39 in good health. The source material was naive CD8+ T cells sorted from blood. CDR3 sequence: CASSQGQGAVYEQYF. The CDR3 coding sequence is TGCGCCAGCAGCCAGGGACAGGGGGCGGTATACGAGCAGTACTTC.